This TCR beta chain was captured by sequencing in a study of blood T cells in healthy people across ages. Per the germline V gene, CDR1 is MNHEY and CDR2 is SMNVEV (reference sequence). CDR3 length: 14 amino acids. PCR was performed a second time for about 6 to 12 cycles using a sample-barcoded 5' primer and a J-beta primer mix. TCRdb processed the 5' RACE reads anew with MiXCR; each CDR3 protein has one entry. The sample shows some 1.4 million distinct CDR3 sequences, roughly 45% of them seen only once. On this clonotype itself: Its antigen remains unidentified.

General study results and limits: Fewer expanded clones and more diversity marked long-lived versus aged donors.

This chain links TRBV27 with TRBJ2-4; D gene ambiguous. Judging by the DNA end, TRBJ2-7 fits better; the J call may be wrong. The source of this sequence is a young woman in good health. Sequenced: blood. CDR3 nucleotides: TGTGCCAGCAGTTTATCGGTTCGTCACTACGAGCAGTACTTC. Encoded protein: CASSLSVRHYEQYF.